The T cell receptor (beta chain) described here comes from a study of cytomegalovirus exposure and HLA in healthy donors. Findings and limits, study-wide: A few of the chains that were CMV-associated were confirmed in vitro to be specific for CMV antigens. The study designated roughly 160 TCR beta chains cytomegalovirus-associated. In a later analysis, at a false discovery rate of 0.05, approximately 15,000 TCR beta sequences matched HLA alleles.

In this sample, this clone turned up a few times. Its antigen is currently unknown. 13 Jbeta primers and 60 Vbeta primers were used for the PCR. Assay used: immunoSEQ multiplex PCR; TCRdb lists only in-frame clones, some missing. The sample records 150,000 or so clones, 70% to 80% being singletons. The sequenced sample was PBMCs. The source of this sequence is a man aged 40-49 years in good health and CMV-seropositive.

The CDR3 here is CASSAGTSGYNEQFF. The DNA for the CDR3 is TGTGCCAGCAGCGCCGGGACTAGCGGCTACAATGAGCAGTTCTTC. This chain joins TRBV7-6 and TRBJ2-1, with 11 bases identical to TRBD2. Per the germline V gene, CDR1 is SGHVS and CDR2 is FNYEAQ. The CDR3 totals 15 residues. Losses at the gene ends were 5 bases for V and 3 bases for J; bases not matched to a gene: 3.